This is a list of T cell receptor beta chains from one sample in a study of vaccination and CD4 T cells after COVID-19. No antigen is known for these receptors. TCRdb independently ran MiXCR on the PCR reads; one entry per CDR3 protein. This sample yields 15,000 to 20,000 distinct CDR3 sequences, of which around 40% are seen a single time; more than 20% belongs to the top ten. Sequences were derived from CD4+ T cells from blood, cultured in vitro, sampled before SARS-CoV-2 vaccination. These receptors originate from a human donor who received a COVID-19 vaccine. CDR3s include the opening cysteine and the closing phenylalanine or tryptophan. D genes are given only for firm matches. For some rows the clone size is stated as once, few or many, or as a class when expanded; others skip it.

TRBJ2-2	.	TRBV11-3	few	TGTGCCAGCAGCTTAAACGAACTTTTGACCGGGGAGCTGTTTTTT	CASSLNELLTGELFF
TRBJ1-1	TRBD1	TRBV12-5	.	TGTGCTAGTGGTTTGCCAGGACAGGGTGGTGCTGAAGCTTTCTTT	CASGLPGQGGAEAFF
TRBJ2-7	TRBD1	TRBV2	.	TGTGCCAGCACCTCAGACAGGGGCTACGAGCAGTACTTC	CASTSDRGYEQYF
TRBJ1-2	.	TRBV6-1	.	TGTGCCAGCAGTGAAGGGGGACTCCCAAGGTATGGCTACACCTTC	CASSEGGLPRYGYTF
TRBJ2-3	TRBD2	TRBV20-1	few	TGCAGTGCCGGAGGGGGACTAGCGATGACAGATACGCAGTATTTT	CSAGGGLAMTDTQYF
TRBJ1-1	.	TRBV4-1	.	TGCGCCAGCAGGGGGAGAACGATGAACACTGAAGCTTTCTTT	CASRGRTMNTEAFF
TRBJ2-7	TRBD2	TRBV15	few	TGTGCCACCAGCAGAGATGGGTTGACGCGGGGGGTCCCCCTCGAGCAGTACTTC	CATSRDGLTRGVPLEQYF
TRBJ2-7	.	TRBV12-3/TRBV12-4	few	TGTGCCAGCAGTTTAGTGGTAGGGGACGAGCAGTACTTC	CASSLVVGDEQYF
TRBJ2-5	.	TRBV7-2	.	TGTGCCAGCAGCCCCGGACAGCAAGAGACCCAGTACTTC	CASSPGQQETQYF
TRBJ2-3	TRBD2	TRBV6-1	.	TGTGCCAGCAGTGGGGCTAGCGGGGGGCCCCGGGTGCAGTATTTT	CASSGASGGPRVQYF
TRBJ1-1	.	TRBV27	.	TGTGCCAGCAGTTCCGGACGGACGAACACTGAAGCTTTCTTT	CASSSGRTNTEAFF
TRBJ1-1	.	TRBV9	medium-sized	TGTGCCAGCAGCCCACAAGGGCGGGGGTGGGTCACTGAAGCTTTCTTT	CASSPQGRGWVTEAFF
TRBJ1-2	.	TRBV18	few	TGTGCCAGCTCACCCCTACGTGAATATGGCTACACCTTC	CASSPLREYGYTF
TRBJ1-1	.	TRBV28	.	TGTGCCAGCACCCCTCAGCCCGGGAACACTGAAGCTTTCTTT	CASTPQPGNTEAFF
TRBJ1-3	.	TRBV6-1	.	TGTGTCAGCAGCCTCTCGGGCAGCTCTGGAAACACCATATATTTT	CVSSLSGSSGNTIYF
TRBJ2-1	TRBD2	TRBV20-1	few	TGCAGTGCTAGAAAACACAGGACTAGCGGGGGCCTTTTTGGTACTGAGCAGTTCTTC	CSARKHRTSGGLFGTEQFF
TRBJ2-5	.	TRBV20-1	medium-sized	TGCAGTGCTAGAGATGCCAATCGAGAGACCCAGTACTTC	CSARDANRETQYF
TRBJ2-1	TRBD1	TRBV11-2	few	TGTGCCAGCAGCTTAGATCCTGGAACAGGGGTGGATGAGCAGTTCTTC	CASSLDPGTGVDEQFF
TRBJ2-3	TRBD1	TRBV27	.	TGTGCCAGCAGGGACAGGGGCGGGACAGATACGCAGTATTTT	CASRDRGGTDTQYF
TRBJ1-6	TRBD1	TRBV5-1	.	TGCGCCAGCAGCTTGTCCTCGGGACAGACTTATTCACCCCTCCACTTT	CASSLSSGQTYSPLHF
TRBJ1-1	.	TRBV7-6	few	TGTGCCAGCAGCGGAGACATGAACACTGAAGCTTTCTTT	CASSGDMNTEAFF
TRBJ2-7	.	TRBV7-9	.	TGTGCCAGCAGCTCCCTGCCTAACTACGAGCAGTACTTC	CASSSLPNYEQYF
TRBJ2-3	.	TRBV1	.	TGCACCAGCAGCCATGGGGGTAAGCGGGGGTTCCCTCGCACAGATACGCAGTATTTT	CTSSHGGKRGFPRTDTQYF
TRBJ2-7	TRBD1	TRBV25-1	.	TGTGCCAGCAGGAGGACAGGCGAGAGGTACGAGCAGTACTTC	CASRRTGERYEQYF
TRBJ2-3	.	TRBV9	.	TGTGCCAGCAGCGTAGTCGGCGTACGCACAGATACGCAGTATTTT	CASSVVGVRTDTQYF
TRBJ2-2	.	TRBV6-5	.	TGTGCCAGCAGTTATAACCGGGCCCCAAACACCGGGGAGCTGTTTTTT	CASSYNRAPNTGELFF
TRBJ2-4	TRBD1	TRBV10-1	.	TGCGCCAGCAGTGAGGACAGGGCTCGGAACATTCAGTACTTC	CASSEDRARNIQYF
TRBJ1-5	.	TRBV29-1	.	TGCAGCGTTGCGGCAGACAATCAGCCCCAGCATTTT	CSVAADNQPQHF
TRBJ1-5	TRBD1	TRBV24-1	few	TGTGCCACCAGCACAGGGGTCCATCAGCCCCAGCATTTT	CATSTGVHQPQHF
TRBJ2-5	TRBD1	TRBV7-8	.	TGTGCCAGCAGCCGAACGGTCCCACGCTCCCGTCGACAGGGCGTCCCGGAGACCCAGTACTTC	CASSRTVPRSRRQGVPETQYF
TRBJ2-1	.	TRBV2	.	TGTGCCAGCAGTGTGCGGGCGGGTACCTACAATGAGCAGTTCTTC	CASSVRAGTYNEQFF
TRBJ1-1	.	TRBV5-1	.	TGCGCCAGCAGCTTTGGGGGGAACACTGAAGCTTTCTTT	CASSFGGNTEAFF
TRBJ2-5	TRBD2	TRBV20-1	.	TGCAGTGCTAGACCGGGACTAGCGGGGGCACAAGAGACCCAGTACTTC	CSARPGLAGAQETQYF
TRBJ2-6	.	TRBV10-3	few	TGTGCCATCAGTAGTGGAGCCCTCTCTGGGGCCAACGTCCTGACTTTC	CAISSGALSGANVLTF
TRBJ2-5	.	TRBV5-1	few	TGCGCCAGCAGCTTGGAGACGGAGACCCAGTACTTC	CASSLETETQYF
TRBJ2-7	.	TRBV27	.	TGTGCCAGCAGTTTGACAGGCCCAATCTCCTACGAGCAGTACTTC	CASSLTGPISYEQYF
TRBJ2-1	TRBD1	TRBV10-1	few	TGCGCCAGCAGTGAGGCCGGACAGGGGAATAGGAATGAGCAGTTCTTC	CASSEAGQGNRNEQFF
TRBJ1-5	.	TRBV3-1	.	TGTGCCAGCAGCCAAGATTGGAGCAATCAGCCCCAGCATTTT	CASSQDWSNQPQHF
TRBJ1-3	TRBD1	TRBV12-3/TRBV12-4	.	TGTGCCAGCAGCTTCGGGACAGGGATCGGAAACACCATATATTTT	CASSFGTGIGNTIYF
TRBJ2-7	.	TRBV19	.	TGTGCCAGTTCCCCAGAACAGGGTAGGGCAAGCGAGCAGTACTTC	CASSPEQGRASEQYF
TRBJ1-2	TRBD1	TRBV9	.	TGTGCCAGCAGCGGGGCGGTCCACAGACAGGGAAACTATGGCTACACCTTC	CASSGAVHRQGNYGYTF